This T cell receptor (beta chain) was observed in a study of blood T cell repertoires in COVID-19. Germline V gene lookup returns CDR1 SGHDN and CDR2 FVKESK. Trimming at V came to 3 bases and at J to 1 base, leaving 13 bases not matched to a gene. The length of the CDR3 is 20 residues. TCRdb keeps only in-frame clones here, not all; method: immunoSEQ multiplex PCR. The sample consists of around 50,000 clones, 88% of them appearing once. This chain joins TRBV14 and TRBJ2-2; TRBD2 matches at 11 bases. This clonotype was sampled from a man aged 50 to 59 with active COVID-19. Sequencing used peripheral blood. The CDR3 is CASSHSKDRLAGLNTGELFF. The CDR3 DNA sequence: TGTGCCAGCAGCCACTCCAAGGACCGACTAGCGGGACTGAACACCGGGGAGCTGTTTTTT.